A single sample is the source of the 19 T cell receptor beta chains below, sequenced in a study of CD4 T cells in relation to SARS-CoV-2 and coronaviruses. Unexposed donor CD4+ T cells date from about 2011-2018, before the COVID-19 pandemic. CD4+ T cells were isolated from the cells after around 10 days of culture. Using immunoSEQ multiplex PCR, the repertoire was profiled, and TCRdb retains in-frame clones only, with some absent. The data show fewer than 20,000 clones, 60% to 80% seen once. Their antigens are not known. Specimen: CD4+ T cells from PBMCs, cultured in vitro. These receptors came from a human donor in good health.

The chain employs TRBV5-1 and TRBJ2-3, with TRBD2 as a possible D gene (5 bases). Per the germline V gene, CDR1 is SGHRS and CDR2 is YFSETQ. V lost 2 bases and J lost 1, with 14 bases in between. This CDR3 is 16 amino acids long. The CDR3 DNA reads TGCGCCAGCAGCTTCCAACCTAGCCGGCGCACAGATACGCAGTATTTT. Protein product: CASSFQPSRRTDTQYF.

This clone has a single count. This chain links TRBV28 with TRBJ2-3; D is ambiguous. This CDR3 comprises 16 residues. V dropped 5 bases and J dropped 4 bases, with 19 bases sitting between them. Germline assignment: CDR1 MDHEN and CDR2 SYDVKM. The CDR3 spells CASSTNKWLVADTQYF. CDR3 nucleotide sequence: TGTGCCAGCAGTACCAACAAGTGGCTTGTGGCAGATACGCAGTATTTT.

The chain links TRBV3-1 (or the pseudogene TRBV3-2) to TRBJ1-1; D not certain. From germline, CDR1 is LGHDT and CDR2 YNNKEL (reference sequence). With 7 bases removed from V and 4 bases from J, the gap between germline ends came to 19 bases. The CDR3 length is 15 residues. The CDR3 DNA is TGTGCCAGCACCGACGGACGAAAGGGAAGCACTGAAGCTTTCTTT. It specifies CASTDGRKGSTEAFF.

The CDR3 is CARTSLGGSTDTQYF. The CDR3, as DNA: TGTGCCCGGACTAGCCTAGGCGGGAGCACAGATACGCAGTATTTT. The chain recombines TRBV30 with TRBJ2-3; 8 bases line up with TRBD2. The V and J ends lost 8 bases and 0 bases, in that order; junction bases with no gene match: 10. CDR1 GTSNPN and CDR2 SVGIG come from the germline V gene (reference sequence). The CDR3 has 15 residues.

The V gene is TRBV9, the J gene TRBJ1-3; D is unresolved. With 10 bases removed from V and 0 bases from J, the gap between germline ends came to 8 bases. Germline CDR1 SGDLS, CDR2 YYNGEE. The CDR3 loop spans 12 amino acids. CDR3 sequence (DNA): TGTGCCGGCTGGCGCTCTGGAAACACCATATATTTT. Its translation is CAGWRSGNTIYF. Together with reference TRBV9 and TRBJ1-3, the CDR3 gives the full variable domain: DSGVTQTPKHLITATGQRVTLRCSPRSGDLSVYWYQQSLDQGLQFLIQYYNGEERAKGNILERFSAQQFPDLHSELNLSSLELGDSALYFCAGWRSGNTIYFGEGSWLTVV.

V gene TRBV24-1 combines with J gene TRBJ1-5; TRBD1 matches 8 bases. The V and J ends lost 4 bases and 1 base, in that order; junction bases with no gene match: 5. This CDR3 has 16 residues. Germline values: CDR1 KGHDR, CDR2 SFDVKD. The CDR3: CATSEGRQGSNQPQHF. CDR3 DNA: TGTGCCACCAGTGAAGGGAGACAGGGGAGCAATCAGCCCCAGCATTTT.

V is TRBV30 and J is TRBJ1-5, with D possibly matching TRBD1 (5 bases). The ends were cut back, 1 base at V and 5 bases at J, with 12 bases in the middle. Germline CDR1 reads GTSNPN; CDR2 reads SVGIG (reference sequence). CDR3 length: 14 amino acids. Here the CDR3 reads CAWSATAQDQPQHF. CDR3 coding DNA: TGTGCCTGGAGTGCGACAGCGCAAGATCAGCCCCAGCATTTT.

The rearrangement joins TRBV30 to TRBJ2-7; TRBD1 matches at 10 bases. V trimming: 3 bases; J trimming: 3 bases; junction bases outside the gene matches: 2. The germline CDR1 and CDR2 sequences are GTSNPN and SVGIG (reference sequence). The CDR3 sequence is 13 residues long. This chain's CDR3 is CAWRRTGGYEQYF. The CDR3 nucleotides read TGTGCCTGGAGAAGGACAGGGGGCTACGAGCAGTACTTC.

The chain recombines TRBV5-6 with TRBJ2-7, with TRBD1 matching 9 bases. Per the germline V gene, CDR1 is SGHDT and CDR2 is YYEEEE. The CDR3 contains 15 residues. With V trimmed by 2 bases and J by 3 bases, 6 bases remained unmatched. CDR3 in DNA: TGTGCCAGCAGCTTAAGCGGGACAGGGATCTACGAGCAGTACTTC. It encodes CASSLSGTGIYEQYF.

This clone was observed a single time. The chain carries TRBV7-3 and TRBJ2-3; no clear D. Trimming took off 2 bases at V and 3 bases at J, with 12 bases between the two ends. The CDR3 covers 15 residues. Germline assignment: CDR1 SGHTA and CDR2 FQGTGA. The CDR3 protein is CASSLGPLGTDTQYF. CDR3 DNA sequence: TGTGCCAGCAGCTTAGGACCCCTGGGTACAGATACGCAGTATTTT.

This chain links TRBV11-3 with TRBJ2-5, with TRBD2 matching over 11 bases. Trimming cost V 5 bases and J 0 bases; bases outside gene matches: 8. Germline CDR1 SGHNT, CDR2 YENEEA. The CDR3 length is 17 residues. The chain's CDR3 is CASSRSGRGLYQETQYF. Here the CDR3 DNA reads TGTGCCAGCAGCCGTAGCGGGAGGGGATTGTACCAAGAGACCCAGTACTTC.

The V call is TRBV11-3, the J call TRBJ2-1; D is unclear. Trimming took 1 base from V and 0 from J, leaving 1 base between them. This CDR3 spans 13 amino acids. CDR1 and CDR2 from the germline V gene are SGHNT and YENEEA. The DNA for the CDR3 is TGTGCCAGCAGCTTAGGCTCCTACAATGAGCAGTTCTTC. Protein: CASSLGSYNEQFF.

The table lists this clone with a few counts. V is TRBV10-1 and J is TRBJ2-1, with 8 positions matching TRBD2. The CDR3 contains 15 residues. Germline lookup yields CDR1 WNHNN and CDR2 SYGVQD (reference sequence). V shed 4 bases, J shed 2 bases, and the junction held 4 bases outside the gene matches. Written as DNA, the CDR3 is TGCGCCAGCAGTGTAGCGGGGCTAGCCTACAATGAGCAGTTCTTC. As protein: CASSVAGLAYNEQFF.

This clone came up a few times. This sequence joins TRBV7-7 and TRBJ2-4, with a weak D call TRBD1 (7 bases). The CDR3 has 13 amino acids. Germline-derived CDR1 and CDR2 are SSHAT and FNYEAQ (reference sequence). V lost 5 bases and J 9 bases, leaving 14 bases between the germline ends. The CDR3 loop reads CASSRNQGGIQYF. CDR3 DNA: TGTGCCAGCAGCCGAAACCAGGGGGGCATTCAGTACTTC.

The V call is TRBV6-1, the J call TRBJ2-1; TRBD2 agrees at 13 bases. V was clipped by 1 base and J by 7 bases; unmatched bases: 1. The CDR3 contains 15 residues. The germline gives CDR1 MNHNS, CDR2 SASEGT. The CDR3 region is CASSEELAGGNEQFF. CDR3 DNA: TGTGCCAGCAGTGAAGAACTAGCGGGAGGGAATGAGCAGTTCTTC.

In this sample, this clone turned up a few times. V gene TRBV30 combines with J gene TRBJ2-7; 8 bases map to TRBD1. Per the germline V gene, CDR1 is GTSNPN and CDR2 is SVGIG (reference sequence). The CDR3 sequence is 13 residues long. V shed 4 bases and J 4 bases; nucleotides not matched to a gene: 6. CDR3 DNA sequence: TGTGCCTGGAACGCAGGGGGCTCTTACGAGCAGTACTTC. Translated: CAWNAGGSYEQYF.

V usage is TRBV5-1 and J usage is TRBJ1-1; the D gene is possibly TRBD1 (6 bases). Trimming pared 0 bases from V and 5 bases from J, leaving 11 bases between. CDR3 length equals 14 residues. The germline gives CDR1 SGHRS, CDR2 YFSETQ. The CDR3 here is CASSLGGGGTEAFF. The CDR3 DNA reads as TGCGCCAGCAGCTTGGGGGGGGGCGGAACTGAAGCTTTCTTT.

The V call is TRBV2, the J call TRBJ1-4; no clear D. Germline CDR1 and CDR2: SNHLY and FYNNEI. CDR3 length equals 15 residues. V was cut by 5 bases and J by 0 bases, with 10 bases left in between. The CDR3 coding sequence is TGTGCCAGCAGTAGGCGGACCGCAACTAATGAAAAACTGTTTTTT. Translation gives CASSRRTATNEKLFF.

The CDR3 bases are TGTGCCAGCTATAATCAGGGGCCGGCCTCCTACAATGAGCAGTTCTTC. Protein: CASYNQGPASYNEQFF. The V and J genes are TRBV2 and TRBJ2-1, with a tentative D call TRBD1 (6 bases). From germline, CDR1 is SNHLY and CDR2 FYNNEI. Trimming took 8 bases from V and 0 from J, leaving 17 bases between them. The CDR3 has 16 residues.